This passage covers 17 T cell receptor beta chains from one sample sequenced in a study of a mutant IDH1 vaccine in newly diagnosed glioma. The time point was: week 11, during vaccination. The vaccine gave 300 ug of a 20-mer mutant IDH1 peptide subcutaneously per dose. Their antigen targets remain unknown. Profiled with immunoSEQ multiplex PCR; TCRdb holds only in-frame clones, not every one. The sample contains fewer than 75,000 clones, approximately 88% of which appear only once. The material sequenced was PBMCs, taken from a glioma patient whose treatment included an IDH1 peptide vaccine. All receptors come from a woman aged 45 to 65 with glioma.

The chain recombines TRBV5-1 with TRBJ2-5; the D gene is possibly TRBD1 (6 bases). V shed 7 bases and J shed 3 bases, with 16 bases lying between them. This CDR3 spans 14 amino acids. The germline CDR1 and CDR2 sequences are SGHRS and YFSETQ. The CDR3 region is CASRAGENKETQYF. CDR3 in DNA: TGCGCCAGCCGGGCAGGGGAAAATAAAGAGACCCAGTACTTC.

This clone appeared a single time. The chain is built from TRBV25-1 and TRBJ1-4, with 7 bases that match TRBD1. With 11 bases clipped from V and 8 bases from J, the junction kept 11 bases outside the gene matches. CDR3 length: 13 residues. Germline V gene data show CDR1 as MGHDK and CDR2 as SYGVNS. CDR3: CAAREGAREKLFF. The CDR3 DNA reads TGTGCCGCTCGTGAGGGGGCGCGGGAAAAACTGTTTTTT.

This rearrangement joins TRBV25-1 to TRBJ1-2, with 7 bases lining up with TRBD1. The CDR3 is made up of 14 amino acids. Germline CDR1 MGHDK, CDR2 SYGVNS. With 3 bases clipped from V and 4 bases from J, the junction kept 5 bases outside the gene matches. The CDR3 reads CASSEKGQIYGYTF. The DNA for the CDR3 is TGTGCCAGCAGTGAGAAGGGACAGATCTATGGCTACACCTTC.

The chain has TRBV2 and TRBJ1-2, with D maybe TRBD1 (5 bases). Germline assignment: CDR1 SNHLY and CDR2 FYNNEI. The CDR3 length is 17 residues. The V and J ends lost 3 bases and 3 bases respectively, with 20 bases between them. CDR3 coding DNA: TGTGCCAGCAGTGATCTCCAGGGTAGTCCCCTAGACTATGGCTACACCTTC. It translates to CASSDLQGSPLDYGYTF.

The rearrangement joins TRBV5-6 to TRBJ1-2, with D possibly being TRBD1 (5 bases). This CDR3 region has 15 residues. With 4 bases removed from V and 0 bases from J, the gap between germline ends came to 13 bases. Germline assignment: CDR1 SGHDT and CDR2 YYEEEE. The DNA of the CDR3 is TGTGCCAGCAGCCCTATGGGGGGGGCTAACTATGGCTACACCTTC. This sequence encodes CASSPMGGANYGYTF.

V gene TRBV2 combines with J gene TRBJ2-3; the D is unclear. The CDR3 contains 14 residues. V lost 6 bases and J 0 bases, leaving 10 bases between the germline ends. The germline V gene encodes CDR1 SNHLY and CDR2 FYNNEI. This chain's CDR3 is CASRRRVSTDTQYF. CDR3 in DNA: TGTGCCAGCAGGAGGCGAGTTAGCACAGATACGCAGTATTTT.

In nucleotides, the CDR3 is TGTGCCAGCAACACGGGGGGAGGAACCGGGGAGCTGTTTTTT. This encodes CASNTGGGTGELFF. The chain joins TRBV2 to TRBJ2-2, with 7 bases aligning to TRBD2. The V segment lost 7 bases and the J segment 5 bases; nucleotides outside the gene matches: 7. CDR3 length: 14 residues. Germline lookup yields CDR1 SNHLY and CDR2 FYNNEI.

The J gene is TRBJ2-7, the V gene TRBV19; D is tentatively TRBD1 or TRBD2 (6 bases each). The CDR3 sequence is 13 residues long. CDR1 LNHDA and CDR2 SQIVND come from the germline V gene (reference sequence). The germline V and J ends were trimmed by 8 bases and 7 bases, with 18 bases remaining between them. CDR3 bases: TGTGCCAGTGCTGAGACAGGTGGAGGGGAGCAGTACTTC. Translating gives CASAETGGGEQYF.

This sequence joins TRBV5-4 and TRBJ2-5; no clear D. The V end was cut by 3 bases, the J end by 5 bases, with 8 bases between. This CDR3 comprises 12 residues. Per germline, CDR1 SGHNT and CDR2 YYREEE (reference sequence). For the CDR3, the DNA is TGTGCCAGCAGCTCCTCGTGGGAGACCCAGTACTTC. Translation gives CASSSSWETQYF.

This chain joins TRBV28 and TRBJ2-7; perhaps TRBD2 as D (7 bases). With 6 bases removed from V and 3 bases from J, the gap between germline ends came to 18 bases. The length of the CDR3 is 15 residues. The V gene's germline CDR1 is MDHEN and CDR2 SYDVKM. The CDR3 DNA follows: TGTGCCAGCAGCTCTGTGGGGGGGGCGCTCTACGAGCAGTACTTC. As protein: CASSSVGGALYEQYF.

This clone has only one observation. The J gene is TRBJ1-2, the V gene TRBV10-3, with D possibly being TRBD1 (5 bases). Trimming took off 6 bases at V and 3 bases at J, with 11 bases between the two ends. Germline CDR1 and CDR2: ENHRY and SYGVKD. The CDR3 consists of 13 residues. The CDR3: CAIRAGDDYGYTF. In nucleotides, the CDR3 is TGTGCCATCAGGGCGGGGGACGACTATGGCTACACCTTC.

This clone has only a few counts. The chain recombines TRBV4-2 with TRBJ1-1; tentatively, D is TRBD1 (6 bases). CDR1 is LGHNA, CDR2 YNFKEQ, per germline. Trimming removed 0 bases at V and 4 bases at J, with 9 bases between. CDR3 size: 14 residues. CDR3 protein: CASSQDEGGTEAFF. The CDR3 DNA reads TGTGCCAGCAGCCAAGATGAGGGGGGCACTGAAGCTTTCTTT.

The V gene is TRBV4-3, the J gene TRBJ1-4; a possible D gene is TRBD1 (5 bases). CDR3 length equals 14 residues. CDR1 LGHNA and CDR2 YSLEER come from the germline V gene. Trimming cost V 2 bases and J 5 bases, with 9 bases left between them. The DNA for the CDR3 is TGCGCCAGCAGCCAAAATGGGGGGAATGAAAAACTGTTTTTT. As protein: CASSQNGGNEKLFF.

This clone has just a few counts. V gene TRBV15 combines with J gene TRBJ1-3, with no clear D. V lost 0 bases, J lost 3 bases, and 0 bases lay in between. Looked up from germline, CDR1 is LNHNV and CDR2 is YYDKDF (reference sequence). The CDR3 is made up of 12 amino acids. CDR3 region: CATSRDGNTIYF. The CDR3 DNA sequence: TGTGCCACCAGCAGAGATGGAAACACCATATATTTT.

This chain links TRBV6-1 with TRBJ2-2, with a weak D call TRBD1 (6 bases). In germline, CDR1 is MNHNS, CDR2 SASEGT. Trimming pared 5 bases from V and 8 bases from J, leaving 12 bases between. This CDR3 contains 13 residues. Written as DNA, the CDR3 is TGTGCCAGCAGTATGACCCAGGGGGGGGAGCTGTTTTTT. Its translation is CASSMTQGGELFF.

The V gene is TRBV19, the J gene TRBJ1-2; D is possibly TRBD1 (5 bases). The CDR3 is made up of 13 amino acids. Trimming cost V 5 bases and J 2 bases, with 9 bases left between them. The germline V gene has CDR1 LNHDA and CDR2 SQIVND (reference sequence). CDR3 region: CASSWTTNYGYTF. The CDR3 region has the DNA TGTGCCAGTAGTTGGACAACCAACTATGGCTACACCTTC.

The rearrangement uses TRBV9 and TRBJ2-3; D is perhaps TRBD1 (5 bases). The CDR3 runs 15 residues. Germline CDR1 is SGDLS and CDR2 is YYNGEE. V lost 4 bases to trimming and J lost 6 bases, with 18 bases between them. CDR3 bases: TGTGCCAGCAGCATCACGACAGCACTGGGGGATACGCAGTATTTT. Translation gives CASSITTALGDTQYF.